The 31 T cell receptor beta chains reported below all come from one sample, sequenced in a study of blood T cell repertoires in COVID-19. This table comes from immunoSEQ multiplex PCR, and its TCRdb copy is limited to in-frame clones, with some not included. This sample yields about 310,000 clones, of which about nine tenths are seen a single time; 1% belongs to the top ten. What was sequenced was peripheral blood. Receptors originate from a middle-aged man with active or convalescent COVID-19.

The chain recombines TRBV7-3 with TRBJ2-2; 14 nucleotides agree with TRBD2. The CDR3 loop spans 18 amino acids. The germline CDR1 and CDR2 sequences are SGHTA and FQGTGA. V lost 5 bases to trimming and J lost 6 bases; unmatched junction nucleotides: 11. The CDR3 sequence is CASSTGTSGGQNSGELFF. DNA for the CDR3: TGTGCCAGCAGCACCGGGACTAGCGGGGGACAGAATTCCGGGGAGCTGTTTTTT. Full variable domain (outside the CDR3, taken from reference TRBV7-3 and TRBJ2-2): GAGVSQTPSNKVTEKGKYVELRCDPISGHTALYWYRQSLGQGPEFLIYFQGTGAADDSGLPNDRFFAVRPEGSVSTLKIQRTERGDSAVYLCASSTGTSGGQNSGELFFGEGSRLTVL.

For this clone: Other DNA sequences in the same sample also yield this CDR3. DNA for the CDR3: TGTGCCAGCAGCCTTAGCGGGGCCCAAACCTACGAGCAGTACTTC. It encodes CASSLSGAQTYEQYF. This chain uses TRBV11-2 with TRBJ2-7; 8 nucleotides line up with TRBD2. CDR3 length equals 15 residues. Unmatched junction bases numbered 8, after V lost 5 bases and J lost 2 bases. CDR1 and CDR2 from the germline V gene are SGHAT and FQNNGV.

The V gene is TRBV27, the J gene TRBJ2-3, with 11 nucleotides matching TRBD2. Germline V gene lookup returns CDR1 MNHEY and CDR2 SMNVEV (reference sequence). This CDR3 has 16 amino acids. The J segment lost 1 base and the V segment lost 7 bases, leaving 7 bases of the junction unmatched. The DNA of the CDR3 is TGTGCCAGCAACCTACTAGCGGGGGCTGGCACAGATACGCAGTATTTT. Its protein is CASNLLAGAGTDTQYF.

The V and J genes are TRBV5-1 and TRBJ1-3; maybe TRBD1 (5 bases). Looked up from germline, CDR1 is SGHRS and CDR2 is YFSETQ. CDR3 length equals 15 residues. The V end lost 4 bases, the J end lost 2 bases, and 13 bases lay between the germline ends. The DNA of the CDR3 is TGCGCCAGCAGCAAGGACACGGGCGCTGGAAACACCATATATTTT. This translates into CASSKDTGAGNTIYF.

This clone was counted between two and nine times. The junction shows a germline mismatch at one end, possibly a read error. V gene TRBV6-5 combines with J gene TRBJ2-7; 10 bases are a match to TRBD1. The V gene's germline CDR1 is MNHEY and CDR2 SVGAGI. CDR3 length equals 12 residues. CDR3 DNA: TGCACGACGGGGACAGGGGCCTACGAGCAGTACTTC. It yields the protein CTTGTGAYEQYF.

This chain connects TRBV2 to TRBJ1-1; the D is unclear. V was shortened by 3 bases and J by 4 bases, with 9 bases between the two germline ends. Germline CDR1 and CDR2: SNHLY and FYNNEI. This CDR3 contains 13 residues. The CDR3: CASSELRFTEAFF. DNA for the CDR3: TGTGCCAGCAGTGAGCTCAGGTTCACTGAAGCTTTCTTT. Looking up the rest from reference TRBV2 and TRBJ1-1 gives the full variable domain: EPEVTQTPSHQVTQMGQEVILRCVPISNHLYFYWYRQILGQKVEFLVSFYNNEISEKSEIFDDQFSVERPDGSNFTLKIRSTKLEDSAMYFCASSELRFTEAFFGQGTRLTVV.

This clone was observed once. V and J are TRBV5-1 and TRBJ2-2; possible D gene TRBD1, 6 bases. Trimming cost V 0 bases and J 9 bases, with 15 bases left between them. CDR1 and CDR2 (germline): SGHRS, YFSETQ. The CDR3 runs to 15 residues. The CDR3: CASSLGLSQGRELFF. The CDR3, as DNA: TGCGCCAGCAGCTTGGGACTTAGCCAGGGGAGGGAGCTGTTTTTT.

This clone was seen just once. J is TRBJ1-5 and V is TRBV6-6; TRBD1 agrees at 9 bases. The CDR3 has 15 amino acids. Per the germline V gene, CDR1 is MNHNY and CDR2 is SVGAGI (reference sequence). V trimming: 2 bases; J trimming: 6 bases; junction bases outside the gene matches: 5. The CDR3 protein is CASSYRDREGQPQHF. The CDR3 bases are TGTGCCAGCAGTTACCGGGACAGGGAGGGTCAGCCCCAGCATTTT.

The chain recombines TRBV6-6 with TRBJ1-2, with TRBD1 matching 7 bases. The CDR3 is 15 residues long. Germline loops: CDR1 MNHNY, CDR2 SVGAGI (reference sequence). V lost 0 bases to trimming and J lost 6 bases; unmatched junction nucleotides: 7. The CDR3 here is CASSYSRDRLDGYTF. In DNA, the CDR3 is TGTGCCAGCAGTTACTCGAGGGACAGACTCGATGGCTACACCTTC.

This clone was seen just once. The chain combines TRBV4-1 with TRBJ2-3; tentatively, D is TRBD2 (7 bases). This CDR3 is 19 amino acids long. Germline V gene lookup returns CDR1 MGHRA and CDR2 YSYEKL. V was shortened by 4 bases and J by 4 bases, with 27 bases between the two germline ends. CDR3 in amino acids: CASSRQYGSGAGAADTQYF. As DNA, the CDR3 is TGCGCCAGCAGCCGCCAATATGGGTCGGGTGCGGGGGCGGCAGATACGCAGTATTTT.

The CDR3 nucleotides are TGTGCCAGCAGTCCCTTCCTAACCCGAATCTACGAGCAGTACTTC. This codes for CASSPFLTRIYEQYF. The V call is TRBV27, the J call TRBJ2-7; D is undetermined. The CDR3 length is 15 residues. The ends were cut back, 5 bases at V and 3 bases at J, with 17 bases in the middle. The V gene's germline CDR1 is MNHEY and CDR2 SMNVEV (reference sequence).

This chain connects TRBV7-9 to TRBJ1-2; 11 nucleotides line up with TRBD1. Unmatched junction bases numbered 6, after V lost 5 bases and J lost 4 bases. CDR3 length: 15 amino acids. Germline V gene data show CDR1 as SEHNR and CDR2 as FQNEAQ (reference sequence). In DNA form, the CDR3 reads TGTGCCAGCAGCCATCTGGACAGGGGGCCCTATGGCTACACCTTC. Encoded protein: CASSHLDRGPYGYTF.

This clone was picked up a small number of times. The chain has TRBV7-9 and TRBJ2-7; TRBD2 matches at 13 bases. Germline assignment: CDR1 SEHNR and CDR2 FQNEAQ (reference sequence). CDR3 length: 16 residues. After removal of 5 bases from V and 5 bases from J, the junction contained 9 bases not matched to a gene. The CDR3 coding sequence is TGTGCCAGCAGCCCTTGGACTAGCGGGAGTGACGACGAGCAGTACTTC. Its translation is CASSPWTSGSDDEQYF.

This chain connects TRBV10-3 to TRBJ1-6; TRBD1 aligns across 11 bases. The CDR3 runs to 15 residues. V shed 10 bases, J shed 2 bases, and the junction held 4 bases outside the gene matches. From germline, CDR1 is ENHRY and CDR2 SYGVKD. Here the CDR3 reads CATSGQGAYNSPLHF. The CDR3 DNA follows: TGTGCCACCTCGGGACAGGGGGCCTATAATTCACCCCTCCACTTT.

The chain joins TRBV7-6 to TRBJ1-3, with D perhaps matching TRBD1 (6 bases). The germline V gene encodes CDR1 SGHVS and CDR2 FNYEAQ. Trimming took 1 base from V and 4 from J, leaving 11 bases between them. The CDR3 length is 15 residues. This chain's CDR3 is CASSLEMGAGNTIYF. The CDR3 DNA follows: TGTGCCAGCAGCTTAGAGATGGGGGCGGGAAACACCATATATTTT.

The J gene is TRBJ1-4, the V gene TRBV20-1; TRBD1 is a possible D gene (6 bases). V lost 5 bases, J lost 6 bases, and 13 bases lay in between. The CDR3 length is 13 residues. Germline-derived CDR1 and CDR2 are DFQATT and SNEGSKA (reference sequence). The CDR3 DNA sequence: TGCAGTGCTGGTGGGGGCGTCGATGAAAAACTGTTTTTT. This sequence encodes CSAGGGVDEKLFF.

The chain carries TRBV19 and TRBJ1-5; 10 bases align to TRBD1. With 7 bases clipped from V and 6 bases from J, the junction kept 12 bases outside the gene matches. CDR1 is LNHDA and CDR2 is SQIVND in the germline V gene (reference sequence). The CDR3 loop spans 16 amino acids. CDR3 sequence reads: CASKRQTGGEGQPQHF. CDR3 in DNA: TGTGCCAGTAAGCGTCAGACAGGGGGCGAGGGTCAGCCCCAGCATTTT.

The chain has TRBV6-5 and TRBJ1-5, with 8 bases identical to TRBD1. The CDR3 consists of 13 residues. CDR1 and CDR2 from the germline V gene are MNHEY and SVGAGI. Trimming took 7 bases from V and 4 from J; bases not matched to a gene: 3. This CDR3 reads CASKDRENQPQHF. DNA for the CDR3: TGTGCCAGCAAGGACAGGGAGAATCAGCCCCAGCATTTT.

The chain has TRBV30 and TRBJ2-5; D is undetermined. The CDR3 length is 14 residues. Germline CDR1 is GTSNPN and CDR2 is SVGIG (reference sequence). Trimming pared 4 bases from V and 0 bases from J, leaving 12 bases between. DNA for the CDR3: TGTGCCTGGAAGGAGTTCGACCACCAAGAGACCCAGTACTTC. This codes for CAWKEFDHQETQYF.

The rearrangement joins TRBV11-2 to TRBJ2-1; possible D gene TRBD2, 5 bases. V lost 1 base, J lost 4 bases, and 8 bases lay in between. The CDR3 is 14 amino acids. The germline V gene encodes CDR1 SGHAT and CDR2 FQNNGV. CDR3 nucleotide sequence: TGTGCCAGCAGCTTAGCGGGATTATACAATGAGCAGTTCTTC. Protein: CASSLAGLYNEQFF.

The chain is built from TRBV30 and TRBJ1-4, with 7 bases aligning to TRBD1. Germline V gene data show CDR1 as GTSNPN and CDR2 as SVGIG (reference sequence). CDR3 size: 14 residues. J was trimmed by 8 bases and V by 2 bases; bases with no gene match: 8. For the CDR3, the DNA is TGTGCCTGGAGTACAGGGGACGTGGAGGAAAAACTGTTTTTT. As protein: CAWSTGDVEEKLFF. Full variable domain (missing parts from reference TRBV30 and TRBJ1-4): SQTIHQWPATLVQPVGSPLSLECTVEGTSNPNLYWYRQAAGRGLQLLFYSVGIGQISSEVPQNLSASRPQDRQFILSSKKLLLSDSGFYLCAWSTGDVEEKLFFGSGTQLSVL.

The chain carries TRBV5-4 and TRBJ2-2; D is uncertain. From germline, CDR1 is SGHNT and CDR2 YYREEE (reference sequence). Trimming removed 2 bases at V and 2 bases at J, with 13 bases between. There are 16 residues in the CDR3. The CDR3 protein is CASSFYGAGNTGELFF. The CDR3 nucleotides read TGTGCCAGCAGCTTTTACGGCGCAGGCAACACCGGGGAGCTGTTTTTT.

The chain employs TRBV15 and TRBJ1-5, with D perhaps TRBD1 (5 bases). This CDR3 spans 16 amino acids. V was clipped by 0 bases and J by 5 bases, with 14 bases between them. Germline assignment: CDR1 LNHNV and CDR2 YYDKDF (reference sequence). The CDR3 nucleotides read TGTGCCACCAGCAGAGAGCGTCACAGGTGGTATCAGCCCCAGCATTTT. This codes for CATSRERHRWYQPQHF.

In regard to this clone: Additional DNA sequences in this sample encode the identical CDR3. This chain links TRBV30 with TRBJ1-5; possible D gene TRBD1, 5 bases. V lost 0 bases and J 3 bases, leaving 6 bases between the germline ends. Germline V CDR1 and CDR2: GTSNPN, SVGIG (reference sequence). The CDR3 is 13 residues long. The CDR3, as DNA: TGTGCCTGGAGTGTACAGGACAATCAGCCCCAGCATTTT. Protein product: CAWSVQDNQPQHF.

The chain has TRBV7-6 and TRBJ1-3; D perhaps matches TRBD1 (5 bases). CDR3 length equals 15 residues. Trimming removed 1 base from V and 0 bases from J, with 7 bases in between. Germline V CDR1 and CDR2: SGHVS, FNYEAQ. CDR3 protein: CASSLGQTSGNTIYF. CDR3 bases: TGTGCCAGCAGCTTAGGACAGACCTCTGGAAACACCATATATTTT.

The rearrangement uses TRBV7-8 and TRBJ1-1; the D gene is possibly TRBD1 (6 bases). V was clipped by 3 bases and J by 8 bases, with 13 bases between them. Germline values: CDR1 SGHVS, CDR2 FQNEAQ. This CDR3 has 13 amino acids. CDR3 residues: CASSFGQKREAFF. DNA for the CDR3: TGTGCCAGCAGCTTCGGACAGAAGAGGGAAGCTTTCTTT. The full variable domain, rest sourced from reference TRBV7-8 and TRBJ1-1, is GAGVSQSPRYKVAKRGQDVALRCDPISGHVSLFWYQQALGQGPEFLTYFQNEAQLDKSGLPSDRFFAERPEGSVSTLKIQRTQQEDSAVYLCASSFGQKREAFFGQGTRLTVV.

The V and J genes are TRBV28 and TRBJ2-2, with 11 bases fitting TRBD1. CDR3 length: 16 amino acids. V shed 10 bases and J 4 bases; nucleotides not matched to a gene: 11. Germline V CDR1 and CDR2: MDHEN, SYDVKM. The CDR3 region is CATLPPGTGGTGELFF. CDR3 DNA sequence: TGTGCCACCTTACCCCCCGGGACAGGGGGCACCGGGGAGCTGTTTTTT.

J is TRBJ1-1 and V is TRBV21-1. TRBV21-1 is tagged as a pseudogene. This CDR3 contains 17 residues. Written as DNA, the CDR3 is TGTGCCAGCAGCAAAGTAGGGAGAACGACTGTGAACACTGAAGCTTTCTTT. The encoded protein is CASSKVGRTTVNTEAFF.

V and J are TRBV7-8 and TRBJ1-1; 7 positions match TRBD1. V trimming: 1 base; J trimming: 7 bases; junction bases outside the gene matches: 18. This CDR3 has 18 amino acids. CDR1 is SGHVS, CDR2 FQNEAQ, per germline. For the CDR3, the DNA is TGTGCCAGCAGCTTAGACTGGGACGCGACAGGGTCATGGGGTGAAGCTTTCTTT. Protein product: CASSLDWDATGSWGEAFF.

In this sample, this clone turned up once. The CDR3 nucleotides read TGTGCCAGCAGCCCAAGCGGGGAGCAGCCCCAGCATTTT. This translates into CASSPSGEQPQHF. V is TRBV7-2 and J is TRBJ1-5; D remains unclear. Between the trimmed V and J ends, which lost 5 bases and 7 bases, there was a span of 12 bases. The CDR3 runs to 13 residues. Germline V gene lookup returns CDR1 SGHTA and CDR2 FQGNSA.

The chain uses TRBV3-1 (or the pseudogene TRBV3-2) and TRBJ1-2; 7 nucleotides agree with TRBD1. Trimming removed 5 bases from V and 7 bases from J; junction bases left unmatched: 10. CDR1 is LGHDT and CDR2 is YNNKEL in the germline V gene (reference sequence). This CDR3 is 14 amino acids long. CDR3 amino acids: CASSYQTGSGGYTF. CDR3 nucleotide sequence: TGTGCCAGCAGCTACCAGACAGGGTCGGGTGGCTACACCTTC.